Following are 23 T cell receptor beta chains from one sample sequenced in a study of blood T cell repertoires in COVID-19. Generated by immunoSEQ multiplex PCR, the TCRdb table keeps only in-frame clones and is missing some. The data show 120,000 to 150,000 clones, with around 90% seen just once and around 1.5% held by the top ten. Sequencing input: peripheral blood. The origin of the receptors is a human donor in a cohort sampled during active COVID-19.

CDR3 loop: CSATTGAMNTEAFF. The CDR3 DNA reads as TGCAGTGCCACCACAGGGGCTATGAACACTGAAGCTTTCTTT. The gene calls are TRBV29-1 and TRBJ1-1, with 7 bases lining up with TRBD1. CDR3 length: 14 amino acids. Germline V gene sequence: CDR1 SQVTM, CDR2 ANQGSEA.

Written as DNA, the CDR3 is TGTGCCAGCAGTGCTCTAGCGGGGGGGAACACCGGGGAGCTGTTTTTT. As protein: CASSALAGGNTGELFF. The chain is built from TRBV9 and TRBJ2-2, with 11 bases fitting TRBD2. Germline V gives CDR1 SGDLS, CDR2 YYNGEE. This CDR3 spans 16 amino acids. The junction had 4 bases not matched to a gene; V was cut back by 5 bases and J by 1 base.

As regards this clone: The same CDR3 is also encoded by other DNA sequences in this sample. The chain carries TRBV7-3 and TRBJ2-1; 9 bases are shared with TRBD1. CDR1 is SGHTA, CDR2 FQGTGA, per germline. V dropped 5 bases and J dropped 6; count of bases not matched to a gene: 5. The CDR3 has 14 residues. The CDR3: CASSRGQGINEQFF. The CDR3 DNA follows: TGTGCCAGCAGCCGTGGACAGGGGATCAATGAGCAGTTCTTC.

This clone was seen once. The chain uses TRBV5-1 and TRBJ2-5; 9 bases are a match to TRBD1. Germline V gives CDR1 SGHRS, CDR2 YFSETQ. Trimming at V came to 3 bases and at J to 3 bases, leaving 9 bases not matched to a gene. CDR3 length equals 16 residues. The CDR3 DNA follows: TGCGCCAGCAGCTCCTCTCTTGGGACAGGGAAAGAGACCCAGTACTTC. Protein sequence: CASSSSLGTGKETQYF.

V and J are TRBV5-5 and TRBJ1-4, with D hard to call. Trimming took off 4 bases at V and 8 bases at J, with 21 bases between the two ends. Looked up from germline, CDR1 is SGHKS and CDR2 is YYEKEE (reference sequence). The CDR3 has 16 amino acids. This CDR3 is CASSPTWTPEGEKLFF. The CDR3 nucleotides are TGTGCCAGCAGCCCAACATGGACTCCCGAGGGCGAAAAACTGTTTTTT.

J is TRBJ2-7 and V is TRBV29-1; 8 nucleotides line up with TRBD1. Germline values: CDR1 SQVTM, CDR2 ANQGSEA. The CDR3 extends over 15 amino acids. Trimming cost V 7 bases and J 5 bases; bases outside gene matches: 16. CDR3 residues: CSAEGGQGAADEQYF. Here the CDR3 DNA reads TGCAGCGCCGAGGGCGGCCAGGGGGCTGCAGACGAGCAGTACTTC.

This clone has just one count. The gene calls are TRBV30 and TRBJ2-1; 7 nucleotides agree with TRBD2. In germline, CDR1 is GTSNPN, CDR2 SVGIG (reference sequence). Trimming removed 4 bases from V and 10 bases from J; junction bases left unmatched: 4. The CDR3 covers 11 residues. CDR3 amino acids: CAWNGGYEQFF. In DNA, the CDR3 is TGTGCCTGGAACGGGGGGTACGAGCAGTTCTTC. Full variable domain (outside the CDR3, taken from reference TRBV30 and TRBJ2-1): SQTIHQWPATLVQPVGSPLSLECTVEGTSNPNLYWYRQAAGRGLQLLFYSVGIGQISSEVPQNLSASRPQDRQFILSSKKLLLSDSGFYLCAWNGGYEQFFGPGTRLTVL.

The genes are TRBV27 and TRBJ2-6; D might be TRBD1 (6 bases). Per the germline V gene, CDR1 is MNHEY and CDR2 is SMNVEV (reference sequence). The CDR3 has 20 residues. V was shortened by 5 bases and J by 1 base, with 24 bases between the two germline ends. CDR3 sequence: CASSLVYLGQKASGANVLTF. The CDR3 nucleotides read TGTGCCAGCAGTCTGGTATACTTAGGACAGAAAGCTTCTGGGGCCAACGTCCTGACTTTC.

This clone was recorded a few times. The gene calls are TRBV12-3 or TRBV12-4 and TRBJ1-5; possibly TRBD1 for D (6 bases). The V gene lost 6 bases and the J gene lost 4 bases, with 10 bases spanning the gap. The CDR3 is 13 residues long. CDR3: CASRQGMNQPQHF. The CDR3 DNA is TGTGCCAGCAGGCAGGGGATGAATCAGCCCCAGCATTTT.

The chain uses TRBV2 and TRBJ1-6; D remains ambiguous. CDR3 length: 13 residues. V lost 0 bases, J lost 14 bases, and 11 bases lay in between. Germline assignment: CDR1 SNHLY and CDR2 FYNNEI. CDR3 in DNA: TGTGCCAGCAGTGAAGCGGTCTTAGTTTCCCTCCACTTT. Protein: CASSEAVLVSLHF.

The chain uses TRBV7-6 and TRBJ1-1; TRBD1 is a possible D gene (6 bases). The V end was cut by 5 bases, the J end by 1 base, with 20 bases between. Germline CDR1 and CDR2: SGHVS and FNYEAQ. The CDR3 runs 17 residues. In DNA, the CDR3 is TGTGCCAGCAGCCCCTTCCCGCGGGGGCTTCGGAACACTGAAGCTTTCTTT. It translates to CASSPFPRGLRNTEAFF.

This chain joins TRBV28 and TRBJ1-5, with D perhaps matching TRBD1 (5 bases). Trimming removed 5 bases at V and 6 bases at J, with 20 bases between. CDR3 length: 16 amino acids. The germline gives CDR1 MDHEN, CDR2 SYDVKM. The CDR3 DNA reads as TGTGCCAGCAGTGCATATACGGGCAGGGTTGCTCAGCCCCAGCATTTT. It specifies CASSAYTGRVAQPQHF.

This clone is a singleton in its sample. This chain joins TRBV7-6 and TRBJ2-1; D is perhaps TRBD2 (5 bases). CDR1 SGHVS and CDR2 FNYEAQ come from the germline V gene. With 4 bases removed from V and 8 bases from J, the gap between germline ends came to 12 bases. This CDR3 has 13 amino acids. CDR3 region: CASSSRVADEQFF. The CDR3 coding sequence is TGTGCCAGCAGCTCGAGGGTCGCGGATGAGCAGTTCTTC.

This chain links TRBV11-2 with TRBJ2-3; 7 bases are a match to TRBD2. Germline loops: CDR1 SGHAT, CDR2 FQNNGV. J was trimmed by 8 bases and V by 2 bases; bases with no gene match: 7. CDR3 length: 14 residues. In nucleotides, the CDR3 is TGTGCCAGCAGCTTACGCTCTACGGGGGGTACGCAGTATTTT. Its protein product is CASSLRSTGGTQYF. Based on the CDR3 plus reference TRBV11-2 and TRBJ2-3, the full variable domain is EAGVAQSPRYKIIEKRQSVAFWCNPISGHATLYWYQQILGQGPKLLIQFQNNGVVDDSQLPKDRFSAERLKGVDSTLKIQPAKLEDSAVYLCASSLRSTGGTQYFGPGTRLTVL.

This chain connects TRBV4-3 to TRBJ2-7; D remains ambiguous. V was pared by 1 base and J by 0 bases, with 10 bases between. CDR3 length: 15 amino acids. The V gene's germline CDR1 is LGHNA and CDR2 YSLEER. CDR3 coding DNA: TGCGCCAGCAGCCAAGTCGAGGCGAGCTCCTACGAGCAGTACTTC. It yields the protein CASSQVEASSYEQYF.

The rearrangement joins TRBV25-1 to TRBJ1-6; D unresolved. The CDR3 extends over 13 amino acids. Germline assignment: CDR1 MGHDK and CDR2 SYGVNS. V lost 4 bases to trimming and J lost 7 bases, with 8 bases between them. CDR3 sequence reads: CASSALENSPLHF. The CDR3 DNA sequence: TGTGCCAGCAGTGCCCTAGAAAATTCACCCCTCCACTTT.

V is TRBV5-4 and J is TRBJ2-3, with 13 bases matching TRBD2. The V segment lost 0 bases and the J segment 6 bases; nucleotides outside the gene matches: 10. The germline V gene encodes CDR1 SGHNT and CDR2 YYREEE (reference sequence). This CDR3 is 18 amino acids long. The CDR3 DNA reads as TGTGCCAGCAGCTTGGAACCTACTAGCGGGGGGGCTGGGGATACGCAGTATTTT. Translating gives CASSLEPTSGGAGDTQYF.

The rearrangement uses TRBV5-1 and TRBJ2-1; TRBD2 matches at 9 bases. The CDR3 loop spans 15 amino acids. The V gene end was trimmed by 1 base and the J gene end by 7 bases; junction bases not matched to a gene: 6. In germline, CDR1 is SGHRS, CDR2 YFSETQ. Here the CDR3 DNA reads TGCGCCAGCAGCTTGTTCGGACTAGCGCTTAATGAGCAGTTCTTC. This gives the protein CASSLFGLALNEQFF.

This chain links TRBV5-4 with TRBJ2-3, with 9 positions matching TRBD2. The V gene end was trimmed by 0 bases and the J gene end by 1 base; junction bases not matched to a gene: 0. The CDR3 sequence is 15 residues long. CDR1 and CDR2 (germline): SGHNT, YYREEE (reference sequence). The CDR3 DNA reads TGTGCCAGCAGCTTGGCTAGCGGGGGCACAGATACGCAGTATTTT. Its translation is CASSLASGGTDTQYF.

CDR3 amino acids: CASSPRTSGAGDTQYF. In nucleotides, the CDR3 is TGTGCCAGCAGCCCACGGACTAGCGGGGCGGGAGATACGCAGTATTTT. V is TRBV4-2 and J is TRBJ2-3; 12 bases match TRBD2. After removal of 4 bases from V and 5 bases from J, the junction contained 7 bases not matched to a gene. The CDR3 length is 16 residues. CDR1 is LGHNA and CDR2 is YNFKEQ in the germline V gene.

This clone came up once. CDR3: CASSYRGGTDTQYF. The DNA of the CDR3 is TGTGCCAGCAGTTATCGGGGGGGCACAGATACGCAGTATTTT. The V call is TRBV6-5, the J call TRBJ2-3; 7 bases are a match to TRBD2. CDR3 length: 14 amino acids. In germline, CDR1 is MNHEY, CDR2 SVGAGI. J was trimmed by 1 base and V by 3 bases; bases with no gene match: 1.

The rearrangement joins TRBV6-5 to TRBJ2-1; D gene uncertain. The germline CDR1 and CDR2 sequences are MNHEY and SVGAGI. There are 14 residues in the CDR3. Trimming cost V 0 bases and J 7 bases, with 10 bases left between them. CDR3 DNA sequence: TGTGCCAGCAGTTACTCCCCCTTCCGGAATGAGCAGTTCTTC. Protein product: CASSYSPFRNEQFF.

This clone was found a few times. The V and J genes are TRBV5-1 and TRBJ2-3, with 11 bases fitting TRBD2. CDR1 and CDR2 (germline): SGHRS, YFSETQ. V shed 4 bases, J shed 6 bases, and the junction held 7 bases outside the gene matches. This CDR3 comprises 15 residues. CDR3 nucleotide sequence: TGCGCCAGCAGCGACGCACCTAGCGGGGGGGATACGCAGTATTTT. Its protein product is CASSDAPSGGDTQYF.